This T cell receptor beta chain was captured in a study of shared clonotypes between healthy human individuals. Study-level points and caveats: Sequencing of the sorted subsets was shown by rarefaction to be incomplete despite large depth.

To note about this clone: Its antigen is as yet unknown.

Assay: immunoSEQ multiplex PCR; the TCRdb copy retains only in-frame clones and omits some. The sample lists about 1.5 million clones; approximately 97% were seen once. Germline values: CDR1 SGHAT, CDR2 FQNNGV. V lost 5 bases to trimming and J lost 2 bases, with 22 bases between them. The CDR3 loop spans 18 amino acids. The specimen sequenced was naive CD4+ T cells sorted from blood. The subset is: CD45RA+ positively selected. The TCR sequence derives from a man between 25 and 39 years old in good health. This chain joins TRBV11-2 and TRBJ1-5; D remains ambiguous. The CDR3 sequence is CASSVSPSWLGCNQPQHF. The CDR3 DNA reads TGTGCCAGCAGCGTTAGTCCAAGTTGGTTGGGGTGCAATCAGCCCCAGCATTTT.